These T cell receptor beta chains were read from a single sample in a study of blood T cell repertoires in COVID-19. Clones were sequenced by immunoSEQ multiplex PCR, and TCRdb holds only the in-frame ones, with some missing. The sample holds about 60,000 clones, more than 65% seen once. Sequencing input: peripheral blood. Receptors originate from a human donor in a cohort sampled during active COVID-19. Each CDR3 is given with its conserved first and last residue. Each record gives: V gene, clone size, J gene, CDR3 protein. Not all rows give a size; the values are once, few, many and, for expanded clones, a class.

v_call: TRBV29-1
clone_size: -
j_call: TRBJ2-2
cdr3_aa: CSARARGNTGELFF

v_call: TRBV2
clone_size: -
j_call: TRBJ2-5
cdr3_aa: CASRTSGRARETQYF

v_call: TRBV19
clone_size: -
j_call: TRBJ1-5
cdr3_aa: CASSIDKATGSNQPQHF

v_call: TRBV7-9
clone_size: -
j_call: TRBJ2-3
cdr3_aa: CASSPQGDTQYF

v_call: TRBV4-1
clone_size: few
j_call: TRBJ1-6
cdr3_aa: CASSQDQGYNSPLHF

v_call: TRBV19
clone_size: -
j_call: TRBJ1-1
cdr3_aa: CASSISNAGRTEAFF

v_call: TRBV19
clone_size: -
j_call: TRBJ1-2
cdr3_aa: CASSITGTENYGYTF

v_call: TRBV7-7
clone_size: -
j_call: TRBJ1-2
cdr3_aa: CASSSHRGHDYGYTF

v_call: TRBV28
clone_size: -
j_call: TRBJ1-2
cdr3_aa: CASTLNRLTQSAYGYTF

v_call: TRBV7-3
clone_size: -
j_call: TRBJ2-1
cdr3_aa: CASSLLAGGNEQFF

v_call: TRBV3-1/TRBV3-2
clone_size: -
j_call: TRBJ2-6
cdr3_aa: CASSYYQVLSGANVLTF

v_call: TRBV15
clone_size: -
j_call: TRBJ2-5
cdr3_aa: CATSRDGQGTGRNQETQYF

v_call: TRBV7-2
clone_size: few
j_call: TRBJ2-1
cdr3_aa: CASSLPAGEYNEQFF